The 27 T cell receptor beta chains below all came from one sample that was sequenced in a study of blood T cells in healthy people across ages. Primed by a sample-barcoded 5' primer and a J-beta primer mix, a second PCR proceeded for 7 to 11 cycles. MiXCR, run by TCRdb on the 5' RACE reads, gives a single entry per CDR3 protein. Of over 750,000 distinct CDR3 sequences in the sample, around 25% were seen once. This sample also belongs to another study, concerning T cells of mothers and their children.

The sequencing sample was made of blood. The receptors here all came from a boy between 10 and 17 years old in good health.

The V and J genes are TRBV2 and TRBJ2-7; weak D call: TRBD2 (6 bases). Gene TRBJ2-5 matches the end of the DNA better, so the J call may be wrong. The CDR3 length is 14 residues. The germline V gene has CDR1 SNHLY and CDR2 FYNNEI. In DNA, the CDR3 is TGTGCCAGCACTGGACTACCCCCCGGAGAGACCCAGTACTTC. Its translation: CASTGLPPGETQYF.

The genes are TRBV11-1 and TRBJ1-1; D is uncertain. V was clipped by 5 bases and J by 1 base, with 11 bases between them. Germline-derived CDR1 and CDR2 are SGHAT and FQDESV (reference sequence). The CDR3 loop spans 14 amino acids. In nucleotides, the CDR3 is TGTGCCAGCAGCCCCCGGGCGGGGAACACTGAAGCTTTCTTT. The encoded protein is CASSPRAGNTEAFF.

The V call is TRBV6-2 or TRBV6-3, the J call TRBJ2-1; possibly TRBD1 or TRBD2 for D (5 bases each). V was cut by 2 bases and J by 0 bases, with 14 bases left in between. This CDR3 spans 17 amino acids. In germline, CDR1 is MNHEY, CDR2 SVGEGT. CDR3 sequence: CASSYGAGVSSYNEQFF. CDR3 nucleotides: TGTGCCAGCAGTTACGGGGCCGGGGTGAGCTCCTACAATGAGCAGTTCTTC.

This clonotype was observed a handful of times. Its ends do not fully match the called genes, so a read error is possible. J is TRBJ2-2 and V is TRBV27, with 7 positions matching TRBD2. Germline lookup yields CDR1 MNHEY and CDR2 SMNVEV (reference sequence). This CDR3 region has 14 residues. CDR3 in amino acids: CASSLGQIGGGLFF. CDR3 coding DNA: TGTGCCAGCAGTTTAGGGCAAATTGGCGGGGGGCTGTTTTTT.

This clonotype was seen only a few times. The chain uses TRBV5-5 and TRBJ2-3; 10 bases line up with TRBD2. Germline CDR1 SGHKS, CDR2 YYEKEE (reference sequence). V was clipped by 1 base and J by 5 bases; unmatched bases: 7. The CDR3 runs 16 residues. CDR3 in amino acids: CASSLPASGRRDTQYF. In nucleotides, the CDR3 is TGTGCCAGCAGCTTGCCCGCTAGCGGGAGACGAGATACGCAGTATTTT.

The chain recombines TRBV9 with TRBJ2-7, with 7 nucleotides matching TRBD2. V was pared by 4 bases and J by 3 bases, with 7 bases of the junction left unmatched. This CDR3 has 14 residues. CDR1 and CDR2 (germline): SGDLS, YYNGEE. The CDR3 loop is CASSSTSAFYEQYF. The CDR3 DNA reads as TGTGCCAGCAGCTCCACTAGCGCCTTCTACGAGCAGTACTTC. Combining the CDR3 with reference TRBV9 and TRBJ2-7 gives the whole variable domain DSGVTQTPKHLITATGQRVTLRCSPRSGDLSVYWYQQSLDQGLQFLIQYYNGEERAKGNILERFSAQQFPDLHSELNLSSLELGDSALYFCASSSTSAFYEQYFGPGTRLTVT.

This clonotype was recorded a few times. CDR3 bases: TGTGCCATCAGTGAGTCGCATATTTCCTACAATGAGCAGTTCTTC. This codes for CAISESHISYNEQFF. The rearrangement links TRBV10-3 to TRBJ2-1; no definite D call. CDR1 and CDR2 (germline): ENHRY, SYGVKD. The CDR3 consists of 15 residues. The V end was cut by 0 bases, the J end by 1 base, with 7 bases between.

The rearrangement uses TRBV5-4 and TRBJ2-5; TRBD1 matches at 7 bases. Germline V gene data show CDR1 as SGHNT and CDR2 as YYREEE (reference sequence). The CDR3 extends over 15 amino acids. V was pared by 0 bases and J by 1 base, with 3 bases of the junction left unmatched. CDR3 protein: CASSLVGTVQETQYF. The CDR3 DNA reads as TGTGCCAGCAGCTTGGTAGGGACAGTCCAAGAGACCCAGTACTTC.

This clonotype has a handful of counts. The chain employs TRBV7-3 and TRBJ2-3; D is undetermined. The CDR3 runs to 12 residues. Per the germline V gene, CDR1 is SGHTA and CDR2 is FQGTGA. The V end was cut by 5 bases, the J end by 4 bases, with 7 bases between. The CDR3, as DNA: TGTGCCAGCAGCGTGGGGTCAGATACGCAGTATTTT. Amino acid sequence: CASSVGSDTQYF.

This clonotype was observed a few times. The gene calls are TRBV20-1 and TRBJ2-5, with 8 bases that match TRBD2. The better agreement between TRBJ2-7 and the DNA end casts doubt on the J call. CDR3 length equals 12 residues. Germline CDR1 is DFQATT and CDR2 is SNEGSKA (reference sequence). CDR3 in amino acids: CSARSGSHEQYF. The CDR3 DNA is TGCAGTGCTAGAAGCGGGAGCCACGAGCAGTACTTC.

J is TRBJ2-1 and V is TRBV25-1, with TRBD2 matching 13 bases. CDR3 length: 16 amino acids. V lost 4 bases, J lost 3 bases, and 3 bases stayed unmatched. Per germline, CDR1 MGHDK and CDR2 SYGVNS. The CDR3 DNA reads as TGTGCCAGCAGTGCGGGACTAGCGGGATTCTACAATGAGCAGTTCTTC. Its protein product is CASSAGLAGFYNEQFF.

The chain carries TRBV10-3 and TRBJ2-1; D might be TRBD2 (6 bases). The germline V gene has CDR1 ENHRY and CDR2 SYGVKD. V gave up 10 bases and J gave up 0 bases, with 13 bases separating them. This CDR3 has 14 amino acids. For the CDR3, the DNA is TGTGCCACCCGGGACTTCAGCTCCTACAATGAGCAGTTCTTC. It is translated as CATRDFSSYNEQFF.

This clonotype was counted between two and nine times. The V gene is TRBV7-8, the J gene TRBJ2-2, with TRBD2 identical over 10 bases. Germline assignment: CDR1 SGHVS and CDR2 FQNEAQ. J was trimmed by 9 bases and V by 1 base; bases with no gene match: 5. CDR3 size: 15 residues. CDR3 sequence reads: CASSLGAGGDRELFF. In DNA form, the CDR3 reads TGTGCCAGCAGCTTAGGAGCGGGAGGGGACCGGGAGCTGTTTTTT.

The chain has TRBV19 and TRBJ2-1; TRBD2 matches 14 bases. V lost 5 bases to trimming and J lost 14 bases; unmatched junction nucleotides: 8. The CDR3 is made up of 14 amino acids. Looked up from germline, CDR1 is LNHDA and CDR2 is SQIVND (reference sequence). The CDR3 DNA sequence: TGTGCCAGTAGTCCAGGGACTAGCGGGGGAAAGGAGTTCTTC. Translating it yields CASSPGTSGGKEFF. The variable domain in full, with the rest retrieved from reference TRBV19 and TRBJ2-1, is DGGITQSPKYLFRKEGQNVTLSCEQNLNHDAMYWYRQDPGQGLRLIYYSQIVNDFQKGDIAEGYSVSREKKESFPLTVTSAQKNPTAFYLCASSPGTSGGKEFFGPGTRLTVL.

This clonotype was observed a few times. This chain uses TRBV14 with TRBJ2-5; D call uncertain. Gene TRBJ2-7 matches the end of the DNA better, so the J call may be wrong. The CDR3 contains 15 residues. Germline CDR1 and CDR2: SGHDN and FVKESK. CDR3 sequence reads: CASSQDSYFSYEQYF. CDR3 DNA sequence: TGTGCCAGCAGCCAAGACTCATACTTCTCCTACGAGCAGTACTTC.

This clonotype was seen only a few times. This rearrangement joins TRBV6-1 to TRBJ2-1; D not resolved. Germline V CDR1 and CDR2: MNHNS, SASEGT. V lost 3 bases to trimming and J lost 7 bases, with 10 bases between them. The CDR3 length is 13 residues. The CDR3 here is CASSDRLRNEQFF. The CDR3 nucleotides read TGTGCCAGCAGTGACCGCCTCCGTAATGAGCAGTTCTTC.

This chain joins TRBV6-2 or TRBV6-3 and TRBJ2-1, with D perhaps TRBD1 (5 bases). V was clipped by 5 bases and J by 11 bases, with 10 bases between them. This CDR3 region has 11 residues. Per germline, CDR1 MNHEY and CDR2 SVGEGT. The CDR3 spells CASSQGPKQFF. In DNA form, the CDR3 reads TGTGCCAGCAGTCAGGGTCCTAAGCAGTTCTTC.

The genes are TRBV20-1 and TRBJ2-3; 10 bases match TRBD2. The CDR3 has 18 residues. Germline trimming cut 0 bases from V and 3 bases from J; bases unmatched to any gene: 12. Germline V gene lookup returns CDR1 DFQATT and CDR2 SNEGSKA (reference sequence). The chain's CDR3 is CSARDLSGRDERTDTQYF. The CDR3 coding sequence is TGCAGTGCTAGAGATTTGAGCGGGAGGGACGAAAGGACAGATACGCAGTATTTT.

The CDR3 DNA reads TGTGCCAGCAGCCAAACCAGCGACGGGGATACGCAGTATTTT. As protein: CASSQTSDGDTQYF. V and J are TRBV12-3 or TRBV12-4 and TRBJ2-3; D is uncertain. V was shortened by 6 bases and J by 6 bases, with 16 bases between the two germline ends. This CDR3 has 14 amino acids.

This clonotype was seen a handful of times. J is TRBJ2-7 and V is TRBV4-1; 7 bases are a match to TRBD1. CDR3 length: 15 residues. The germline gives CDR1 MGHRA, CDR2 YSYEKL. V was clipped by 4 bases and J by 5 bases; unmatched bases: 11. DNA for the CDR3: TGCGCCAGCAGCCTCTTAACGGGGACAGCCGACGAGCAGTACTTC. Amino acids: CASSLLTGTADEQYF.

This clonotype showed up just a few times. The chain joins TRBV3-1 to TRBJ1-1; D is unresolved. The V gene's germline CDR1 is LGHDT and CDR2 YNNKEL (reference sequence). V lost 4 bases and J lost 6, with 21 bases in between. The CDR3 is 16 residues long. CDR3 residues: CASSPPNIGSGSEAFF. CDR3 coding DNA: TGTGCCAGCAGCCCCCCCAATATCGGATCGGGTTCTGAAGCTTTCTTT.

This clonotype was counted only a few times. The chain employs TRBV12-3 or TRBV12-4 and TRBJ1-2, with D perhaps matching TRBD1 (6 bases). The germline V and J ends were trimmed by 5 bases and 8 bases, with 15 bases remaining between them. The CDR3 covers 13 residues. CDR3 nucleotides: TGTGCCAGCAGTCCCCGGGACAAGGGCGGCTACACCTTC. Translating gives CASSPRDKGGYTF.

This clonotype was seen many times. The chain recombines TRBV27 with TRBJ2-1; no definite D call. Germline assignment: CDR1 MNHEY and CDR2 SMNVEV (reference sequence). The CDR3 covers 12 residues. V was shortened by 6 bases and J by 4 bases, with 7 bases between the two germline ends. Written as DNA, the CDR3 is TGTGCCAGCAGCAGCCGGTACAATGAGCAGTTCTTC. It translates to CASSSRYNEQFF.

The rearrangement uses TRBV5-5 and TRBJ2-5; no firm D call. This CDR3 is built from 14 residues. Germline V lookup: CDR1 SGHKS, CDR2 YYEKEE (reference sequence). Trimming stripped 2 bases from V and 0 bases from J, with 8 bases between. DNA for the CDR3: TGTGCCAGCAGCTTCCTTCGGGACCAAGAGACCCAGTACTTC. It encodes CASSFLRDQETQYF.

This clonotype was seen only a few times. The chain couples TRBV6-2 or TRBV6-3 to TRBJ1-3; no clear D gene. Germline V gene sequence: CDR1 MNHEY, CDR2 SVGEGT. V dropped 8 bases and J dropped 0 bases, with 14 bases sitting between them. The CDR3 has 15 amino acids. This chain's CDR3 is CASVLDLSSGNTIYF. The CDR3 DNA is TGTGCCAGCGTACTAGACCTGAGCTCTGGAAACACCATATATTTT.

Regarding this clonotype: No conserved phenylalanine or tryptophan is present at the end of the CDR3, so a read error is the likely explanation. The V and J genes are TRBV6-5 and TRBJ2-5, with 10 nucleotides matching TRBD2. Germline V gives CDR1 MNHEY, CDR2 SVGAGI. With V trimmed by 2 bases and J by 5 bases, 2 bases remained unmatched. CDR3 size: 14 residues. The CDR3 loop reads CASSYSGGAETQYL. The CDR3 nucleotides read TGTGCCAGCAGTTACAGCGGGGGGGCGGAGACCCAGTACCTC.

This clonotype came up once. V usage is TRBV7-9 and J usage is TRBJ2-3; D gene ambiguous. This CDR3 is built from 13 residues. Trimming took off 8 bases at V and 1 base at J, with 10 bases between the two ends. Germline V gene lookup returns CDR1 SEHNR and CDR2 FQNEAQ (reference sequence). CDR3 amino acids: CASGSSGTDTQYF. CDR3 nucleotide sequence: TGTGCCAGCGGATCAAGCGGCACAGATACGCAGTATTTT.